This T cell receptor beta chain was profiled in a study of PD-1 blockade in classical Hodgkin lymphoma. Overall study results and limits: Reported findings placed baseline TCR diversity lower in newly diagnosed patients (compared with healthy donors). Before treatment, complete responders showed about the same diversity as newly diagnosed patients.

Sample time point: cycle 4 day 1 (C4D1), after five to seven weeks of nivolumab. There was relapse after autologous stem cell transplantation in every patient, and there was variation in brentuximab vedotin exposure. Turning to this clone: Antigen: not known.

This table comes from immunoSEQ multiplex PCR, and its TCRdb copy is limited to in-frame clones, with some not included. The top ten hold roughly 3% of the sample, which has around 100,000 clones, 90% seen once. Trimming shortened V by 4 bases and J by 0 bases, and 16 bases separated the two germline ends. CDR1 and CDR2 (germline): LGHNA, YSLEER. This CDR3 contains 17 residues. The sample consisted of peripheral blood mononuclear cells (PBMCs), taken before the fourth cycle of nivolumab. J is TRBJ1-3 and V is TRBV4-3; TRBD1 might be the D (5 bases). The receptor's source is a human donor with classical Hodgkin lymphoma. DNA for the CDR3: TGCGCCAGCAGCCGACTCCTAGGGGACTACTCTGGAAACACCATATATTTT. Its protein is CASSRLLGDYSGNTIYF.